Each of the 28 T cell receptor beta chains below was sequenced from the same sample in a study of CD8 T cells in ankylosing spondylitis. TCRdb fed the 5' RACE reads into MiXCR, producing one record per CDR3 protein. In the table there are approximately 190,000 distinct CDR3 sequences, approximately 12% of which are singletons. The sample comprised blood, either unsorted or a sorted T cell fraction (not recorded which). The receptors were sampled from a female donor with ankylosing spondylitis or in good health (not recorded which).

This clonotype has a handful of counts. This sequence joins TRBV13 and TRBJ2-2; 8 nucleotides match TRBD2. The CDR3 contains 15 residues. The V and J ends lost 8 bases and 7 bases, in that order; junction bases with no gene match: 12. The V gene's germline CDR1 is PRHDT and CDR2 FYEKMQ (reference sequence). CDR3 DNA: TGTGCCAGCTGTATCCAGCGGGAGATCGGCGGGGAGCTGTTTTTT. Protein sequence: CASCIQREIGGELFF.

V gene TRBV10-3 combines with J gene TRBJ2-5; 8 bases line up with TRBD2. With V trimmed by 10 bases and J by 5 bases, 18 bases remained unmatched. The CDR3 is made up of 16 amino acids. The germline V gene has CDR1 ENHRY and CDR2 SYGVKD. The CDR3 DNA reads as TGTGCCAGCGCTACTAGCGGAGGAATCGAGGGGGAGACCCAGTACTTC. This gives the protein CASATSGGIEGETQYF.

The V and J genes are TRBV30 and TRBJ1-1; D gene uncertain. The V end lost 8 bases, the J end lost 7 bases, and 14 bases lay between the germline ends. The CDR3 covers 11 residues. Germline V gene data show CDR1 as GTSNPN and CDR2 as SVGIG (reference sequence). The CDR3 loop is CAHRPQVEAFF. The CDR3 region has the DNA TGTGCCCACCGGCCCCAGGTTGAAGCTTTCTTT. Drawing the rest from reference TRBV30 and TRBJ1-1, the complete variable domain is SQTIHQWPATLVQPVGSPLSLECTVEGTSNPNLYWYRQAAGRGLQLLFYSVGIGQISSEVPQNLSASRPQDRQFILSSKKLLLSDSGFYLCAHRPQVEAFFGQGTRLTVV.

Points on this clonotype: Compared with germline, one end of the junction differs, possibly owing to a read error. The chain joins TRBV11-3 to TRBJ2-2, with TRBD2 identical over 8 bases. Germline V gives CDR1 SGHNT, CDR2 YENEEA. The CDR3 is made up of 15 amino acids. CDR3 amino acids: CASSSSGSLSGELCF. The CDR3 DNA reads TGTGCCAGCAGCTCAAGCGGGAGTTTGTCCGGGGAGCTGTGTTTT.

This clonotype was found a few times. The gene calls are TRBV9 and TRBJ2-7, with 7 bases matching TRBD2. The CDR3 is 15 amino acids. The germline gives CDR1 SGDLS, CDR2 YYNGEE. With V trimmed by 4 bases and J by 0 bases, 7 bases remained unmatched. CDR3 coding DNA: TGTGCCAGCAGCCCAGGGTGGACTAGCTCCTACGAGCAGTACTTC. This sequence encodes CASSPGWTSSYEQYF.

A note on this clonotype: A clone one base away is much larger, so this may be a read error. The rearrangement joins TRBV4-1 to TRBJ2-7; the D is unclear. This CDR3 is built from 13 residues. Germline-derived CDR1 and CDR2 are MGHRA and YSYEKL. CDR3 in DNA: TGCGCCAGCAGCCAAGGGTATTTTTCCGAGCAGCACTTC. It yields the protein CASSQGYFSEQHF.

This clonotype came up many times. The chain is built from TRBV12-3 or TRBV12-4 and TRBJ1-1, with D hard to call. Trimming removed 3 bases at V and 1 base at J, with 9 bases between. The CDR3 totals 14 residues. CDR3 loop: CASSLESRNTEAFF. The CDR3 region has the DNA TGTGCCAGCAGTTTGGAGTCCCGGAACACTGAAGCTTTCTTT.

This clonotype was found many times. This sequence joins TRBV9 and TRBJ2-2, with TRBD2 identical over 8 bases. V shed 0 bases and J 2 bases; nucleotides not matched to a gene: 6. This CDR3 is 17 amino acids long. CDR1 is SGDLS and CDR2 is YYNGEE in the germline V gene. CDR3 nucleotides: TGTGCCAGCAGCGTAGGTAGTAGCGGGATAAACACCGGGGAGCTGTTTTTT. Its translation: CASSVGSSGINTGELFF.

This clonotype occurred a few times. This chain links TRBV12-3 or TRBV12-4 with TRBJ2-5; D is tentatively TRBD1 or TRBD2 (5 bases each). The CDR3 spans 14 residues. V was cut by 7 bases and J by 4 bases, with 16 bases left in between. DNA of the CDR3: TGTGCCAGCACTTATACTGGGGCGGGAGAGACCCAGTACTTC. Translating it yields CASTYTGAGETQYF.

Worth noting for this clonotype: This could be a read error, since a much larger clone is one nucleotide away. As DNA, the CDR3 is TGTGTCAGCAGCTCGCTACCCGGGACTACCCCCTACAATGAGCAGTTCTTC. Its protein product is CVSSSLPGTTPYNEQFF. The rearrangement joins TRBV6-4 to TRBJ2-1, with 7 bases fitting TRBD2. The CDR3 runs 17 residues. Germline CDR1 reads MRHNA; CDR2 reads SNTAGT.

At least ten counts were recorded for this clonotype. V gene TRBV20-1 combines with J gene TRBJ1-2; TRBD1 matches 9 bases. The CDR3 contains 14 residues. CDR1 DFQATT and CDR2 SNEGSKA come from the germline V gene (reference sequence). After removal of 3 bases from V and 2 bases from J, the junction contained 4 bases not matched to a gene. The CDR3 nucleotides read TGCAGTGCTAGCCGGGACAGGGTCAACTATGGCTACACCTTC. It translates to CSASRDRVNYGYTF.

The rearrangement links TRBV19 to TRBJ2-4; no clear D. Germline V gene lookup returns CDR1 LNHDA and CDR2 SQIVND (reference sequence). CDR3 length: 14 amino acids. V was shortened by 3 bases and J by 9 bases, with 15 bases between the two germline ends. The CDR3 DNA reads as TGTGCCAGTAGTATTCTGGACGGCCAAACCATTCAGTACTTC. This translates into CASSILDGQTIQYF.

J is TRBJ2-5 and V is TRBV28; possible D gene TRBD1, 5 bases. CDR3 length: 13 amino acids. V was trimmed by 5 bases and J by 5 bases, leaving 12 bases between them. Germline lookup yields CDR1 MDHEN and CDR2 SYDVKM. The CDR3: CASSPQGRETQYF. CDR3 nucleotides: TGTGCCAGCAGTCCGCAGGGCAGGGAGACCCAGTACTTC.

This clonotype was seen ten or more times. V and J are TRBV12-3 or TRBV12-4 and TRBJ2-7, with TRBD1 as a possible D gene (6 bases). This CDR3 is 14 amino acids long. V was trimmed by 3 bases and J by 3 bases, leaving 12 bases between them. The CDR3 bases are TGTGCCAGCAGTTTCCATGGACAGAGCTACGAGCAGTACTTC. It specifies CASSFHGQSYEQYF.

CDR3 in DNA: TGTGCCAGCGGTACTAGCGGCAAGAGCTCCTACGAGCAGTACTTC. Translating it yields CASGTSGKSSYEQYF. V is TRBV7-2 and J is TRBJ2-7, with 8 bases aligning to TRBD2. The length of the CDR3 is 15 residues. In germline, CDR1 is SGHTA, CDR2 FQGNSA. V shed 8 bases, J shed 0 bases, and the junction held 9 bases outside the gene matches.

This clonotype appeared many times. For the CDR3, the DNA is TGTGCCAGCATCACTAGCGGCCCCCTCCGTGATGAGCAGTTCTTC. It is translated as CASITSGPLRDEQFF. V is TRBV28 and J is TRBJ2-1, with 8 nucleotides matching TRBD2. Trimming removed 7 bases from V and 8 bases from J; junction bases left unmatched: 13. This CDR3 contains 15 residues. The germline V gene encodes CDR1 MDHEN and CDR2 SYDVKM.

This clonotype was picked up one time. A much larger clone is a single base away; this may be a read error. The chain couples TRBV7-3 to TRBJ2-5; tentatively, D is TRBD2 (6 bases). V was pared by 7 bases and J by 2 bases, with 11 bases between. The CDR3 loop spans 13 amino acids. Germline V gene sequence: CDR1 SGHTA, CDR2 FQGTGA. The CDR3 nucleotides read TGTGCCAGCAACCGGAGCGGGCAAGAGACCCAGTACTTC. Protein product: CASNRSGQETQYF.

The chain recombines TRBV5-1 with TRBJ2-5, with D perhaps given as TRBD1 or TRBD2 (7 bases each). Trimming removed 7 bases at V and 4 bases at J, with 20 bases between. Germline V lookup: CDR1 SGHRS, CDR2 YFSETQ. CDR3 length: 15 residues. For the CDR3, the DNA is TGCGCCAGCCGACCAGGGGGGGGTGGGCGAGAGACCCAGTACTTC. Its protein product is CASRPGGGGRETQYF.

This clonotype occurred a few times. The chain combines TRBV7-2 with TRBJ2-3; 10 bases align to TRBD2. This CDR3 region has 16 residues. Germline V gives CDR1 SGHTA, CDR2 FQGNSA. With V trimmed by 1 base and J by 3 bases, 4 bases remained unmatched. Here the CDR3 reads CASSLGPGLATDTQYF. DNA of the CDR3: TGTGCCAGCAGCTTAGGACCGGGACTAGCGACAGATACGCAGTATTTT.

The chain combines TRBV7-2 with TRBJ2-3; D is possibly TRBD2 (6 bases). This CDR3 is 16 amino acids long. Trimming took 5 bases from V and 2 from J, leaving 17 bases between them. CDR1 SGHTA and CDR2 FQGNSA come from the germline V gene. CDR3 coding DNA: TGTGCCAGCAGCCCACGTGGGCTAGCGAACACAGATACGCAGTATTTT. This gives the protein CASSPRGLANTDTQYF.

The J gene is TRBJ2-2, the V gene TRBV10-3; tentative D call: TRBD2 (6 bases). This CDR3 region has 14 residues. CDR1 and CDR2 from the germline V gene are ENHRY and SYGVKD. V lost 9 bases and J 7 bases, leaving 18 bases between the germline ends. In nucleotides, the CDR3 is TGTGCCATGGGCCCTGGGACTGTCTGCGGGGAGCTGTTTTTT. Translated, it gives CAMGPGTVCGELFF.

In regard to this clonotype: Possible read error: a much larger clone is one base away. The CDR3 bases are TGTGCCAGCAGCGCCGGGACAGGGTTCGACGGGCAGTACTTC. Translating it yields CASSAGTGFDGQYF. This rearrangement joins TRBV9 to TRBJ2-7; TRBD1 aligns across 9 bases. CDR3 length: 14 amino acids. Germline loops: CDR1 SGDLS, CDR2 YYNGEE. The V and J ends lost 3 bases and 9 bases, in that order; junction bases with no gene match: 10.

This clonotype was counted ten times or more. The genes are TRBV11-2 and TRBJ1-1, with D unclear. The V gene lost 3 bases and the J gene lost 3 bases, with 8 bases spanning the gap. CDR1 is SGHAT and CDR2 is FQNNGV in the germline V gene. There are 13 residues in the CDR3. CDR3 region: CASSFSVDTEAFF. Here the CDR3 DNA reads TGTGCCAGCAGCTTCAGCGTGGACACTGAAGCTTTCTTT.

This clonotype has just a few counts. The chain carries TRBV7-2 and TRBJ2-7, with D possibly being TRBD2 (6 bases). Trimming took off 6 bases at V and 0 bases at J, with 9 bases between the two ends. The CDR3 spans 13 residues. From germline, CDR1 is SGHTA and CDR2 FQGNSA. CDR3 nucleotides: TGTGCCAGCAGAGTAGCGGTCTCCTACGAGCAGTACTTC. This encodes CASRVAVSYEQYF.

This clonotype was observed at least ten times. The chain couples TRBV7-8 to TRBJ2-3; tentative D call: TRBD1 (6 bases). Per germline, CDR1 SGHVS and CDR2 FQNEAQ. The CDR3 contains 15 residues. Trimming pared 5 bases from V and 0 bases from J, leaving 12 bases between. In DNA form, the CDR3 reads TGTGCCAGCAGCCCAGGGGCTCGCAGCACAGATACGCAGTATTTT. It yields the protein CASSPGARSTDTQYF. Supplemented by reference TRBV7-8 and TRBJ2-3, the full variable domain reads GAGVSQSPRYKVAKRGQDVALRCDPISGHVSLFWYQQALGQGPEFLTYFQNEAQLDKSGLPSDRFFAERPEGSVSTLKIQRTQQEDSAVYLCASSPGARSTDTQYFGPGTRLTVL.

This clonotype was observed many times. The DNA of the CDR3 is TGTGCCAGCAGCTTGGGGGGTTCGTCGACCTACGAGCAGTACTTC. As protein: CASSLGGSSTYEQYF. This chain joins TRBV5-8 and TRBJ2-7; D gene uncertain. The CDR3 sequence is 15 residues long. Deletions cut 0 bases from V and 2 bases from J, with 12 bases between. Looked up from germline, CDR1 is SGHTS and CDR2 is YDEGEE.

This clonotype was seen ten or more times. The rearrangement uses TRBV5-1 and TRBJ2-3; D is possibly TRBD2 (5 bases). The CDR3 has 15 residues. In germline, CDR1 is SGHRS, CDR2 YFSETQ. The V end was cut by 4 bases, the J end by 0 bases, with 12 bases between. CDR3 bases: TGCGCCAGCAGCGGTAGCGTCGGAAGCACAGATACGCAGTATTTT. It yields the protein CASSGSVGSTDTQYF. Filled out from reference TRBV5-1 and TRBJ2-3, the complete variable domain reads KAGVTQTPRYLIKTRGQQVTLSCSPISGHRSVSWYQQTPGQGLQFLFEYFSETQRNKGNFPGRFSGRQFSNSRSEMNVSTLELGDSALYLCASSGSVGSTDTQYFGPGTRLTVL.

This clonotype appeared many times. The chain joins TRBV6-1 to TRBJ1-1; TRBD1 aligns across 7 bases. Per germline, CDR1 MNHNS and CDR2 SASEGT. V was clipped by 4 bases and J by 1 base; unmatched bases: 9. The CDR3 spans 16 residues. The chain's CDR3 is CASSALGGRGNTEAFF. The CDR3 DNA is TGTGCCAGCAGTGCCCTAGGGGGCAGGGGGAACACTGAAGCTTTCTTT.